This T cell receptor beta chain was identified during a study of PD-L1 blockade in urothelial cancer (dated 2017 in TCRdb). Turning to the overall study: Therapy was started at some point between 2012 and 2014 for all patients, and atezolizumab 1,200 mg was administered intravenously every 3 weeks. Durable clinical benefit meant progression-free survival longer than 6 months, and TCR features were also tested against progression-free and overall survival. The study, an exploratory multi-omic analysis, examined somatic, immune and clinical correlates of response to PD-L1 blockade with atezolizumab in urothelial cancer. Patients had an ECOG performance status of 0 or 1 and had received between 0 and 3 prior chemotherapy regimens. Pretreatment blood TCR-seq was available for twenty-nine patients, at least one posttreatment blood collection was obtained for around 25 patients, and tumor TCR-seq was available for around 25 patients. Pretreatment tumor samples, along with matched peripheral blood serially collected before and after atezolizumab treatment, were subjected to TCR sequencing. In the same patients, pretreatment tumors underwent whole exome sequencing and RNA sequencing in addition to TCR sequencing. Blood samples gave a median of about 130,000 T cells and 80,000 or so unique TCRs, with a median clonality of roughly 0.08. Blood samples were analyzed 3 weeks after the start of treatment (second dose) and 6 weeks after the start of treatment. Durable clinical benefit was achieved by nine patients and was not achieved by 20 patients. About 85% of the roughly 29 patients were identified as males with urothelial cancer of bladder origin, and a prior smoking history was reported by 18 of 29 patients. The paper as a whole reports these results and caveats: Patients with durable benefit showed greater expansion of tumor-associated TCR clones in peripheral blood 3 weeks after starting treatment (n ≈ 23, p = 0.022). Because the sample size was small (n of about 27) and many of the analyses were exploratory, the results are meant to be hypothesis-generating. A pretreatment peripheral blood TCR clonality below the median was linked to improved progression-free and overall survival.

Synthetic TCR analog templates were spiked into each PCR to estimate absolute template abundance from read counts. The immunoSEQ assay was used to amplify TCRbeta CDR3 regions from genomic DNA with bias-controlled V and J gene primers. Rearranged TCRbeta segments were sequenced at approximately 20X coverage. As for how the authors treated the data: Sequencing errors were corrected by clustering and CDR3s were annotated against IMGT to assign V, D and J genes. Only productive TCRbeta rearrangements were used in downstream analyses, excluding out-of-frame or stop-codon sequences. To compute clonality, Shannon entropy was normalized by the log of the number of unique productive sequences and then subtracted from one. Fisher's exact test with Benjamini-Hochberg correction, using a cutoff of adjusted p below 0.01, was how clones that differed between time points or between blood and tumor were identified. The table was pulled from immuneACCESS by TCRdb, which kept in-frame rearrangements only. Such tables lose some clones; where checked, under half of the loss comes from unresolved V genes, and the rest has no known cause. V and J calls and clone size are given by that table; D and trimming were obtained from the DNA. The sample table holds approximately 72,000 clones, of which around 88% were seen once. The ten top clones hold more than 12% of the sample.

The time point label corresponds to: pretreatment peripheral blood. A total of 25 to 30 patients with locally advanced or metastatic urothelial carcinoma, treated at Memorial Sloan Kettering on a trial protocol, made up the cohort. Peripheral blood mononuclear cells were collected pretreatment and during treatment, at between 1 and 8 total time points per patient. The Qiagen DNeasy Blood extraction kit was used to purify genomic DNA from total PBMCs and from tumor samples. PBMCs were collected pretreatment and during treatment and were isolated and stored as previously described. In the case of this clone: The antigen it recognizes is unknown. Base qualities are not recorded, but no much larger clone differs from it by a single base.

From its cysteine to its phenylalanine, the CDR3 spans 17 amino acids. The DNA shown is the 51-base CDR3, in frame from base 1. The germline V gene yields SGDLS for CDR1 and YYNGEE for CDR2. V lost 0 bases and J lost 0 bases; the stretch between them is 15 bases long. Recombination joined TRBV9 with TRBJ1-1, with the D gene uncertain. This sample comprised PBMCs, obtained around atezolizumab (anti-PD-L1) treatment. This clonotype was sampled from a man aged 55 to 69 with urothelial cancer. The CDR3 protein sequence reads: CASSVDPVGRVNTEAFF. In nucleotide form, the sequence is TGTGCCAGCAGCGTAGATCCAGTAGGGCGGGTGAACACTGAAGCTTTCTTT.